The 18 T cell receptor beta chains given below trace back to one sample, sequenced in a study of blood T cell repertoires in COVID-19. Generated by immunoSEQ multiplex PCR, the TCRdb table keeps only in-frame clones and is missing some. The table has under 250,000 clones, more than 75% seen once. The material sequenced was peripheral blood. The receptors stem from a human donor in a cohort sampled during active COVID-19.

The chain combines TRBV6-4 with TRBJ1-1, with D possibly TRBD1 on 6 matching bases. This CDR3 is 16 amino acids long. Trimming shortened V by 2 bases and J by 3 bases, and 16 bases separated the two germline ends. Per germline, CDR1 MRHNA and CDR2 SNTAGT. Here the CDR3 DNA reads TGTGCCAGCAGTGACACCCCACAGGGAGAAGACACTGAAGCTTTCTTT. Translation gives CASSDTPQGEDTEAFF.

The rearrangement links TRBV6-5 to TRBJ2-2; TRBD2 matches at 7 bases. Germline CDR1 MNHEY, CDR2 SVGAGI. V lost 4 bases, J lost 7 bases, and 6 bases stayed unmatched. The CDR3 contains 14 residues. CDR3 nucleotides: TGTGCCAGCAGTTCCGGACTAGACGGCGGGGAGCTGTTTTTT. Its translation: CASSSGLDGGELFF.

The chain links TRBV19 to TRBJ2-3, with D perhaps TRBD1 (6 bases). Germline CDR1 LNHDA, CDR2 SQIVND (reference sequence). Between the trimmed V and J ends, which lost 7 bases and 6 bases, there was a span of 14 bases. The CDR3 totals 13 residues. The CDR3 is CASTPQGKDTQYF. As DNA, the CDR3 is TGTGCCAGTACCCCCCAGGGGAAGGATACGCAGTATTTT.

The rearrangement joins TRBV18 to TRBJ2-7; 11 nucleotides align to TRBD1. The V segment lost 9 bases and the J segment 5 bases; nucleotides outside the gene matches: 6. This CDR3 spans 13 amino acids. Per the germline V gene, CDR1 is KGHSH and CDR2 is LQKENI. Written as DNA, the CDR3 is TGTGCCAGTGGGGGACAGGGGGACCACGAGCAGTACTTC. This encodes CASGGQGDHEQYF.

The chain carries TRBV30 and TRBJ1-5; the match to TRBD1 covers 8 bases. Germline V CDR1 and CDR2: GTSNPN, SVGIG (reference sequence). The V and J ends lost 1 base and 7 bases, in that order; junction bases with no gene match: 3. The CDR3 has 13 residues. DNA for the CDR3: TGTGCCTGGAGTGGGCAGGGGGCACAGCCCCAGCATTTT. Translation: CAWSGQGAQPQHF.

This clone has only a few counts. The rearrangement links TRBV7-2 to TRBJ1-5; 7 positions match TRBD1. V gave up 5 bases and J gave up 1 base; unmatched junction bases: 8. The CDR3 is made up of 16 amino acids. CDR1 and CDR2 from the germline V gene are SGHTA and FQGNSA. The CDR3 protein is CASSLGGRVSNQPQHF. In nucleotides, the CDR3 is TGTGCCAGCAGCCTAGGGGGCAGGGTCAGCAATCAGCCCCAGCATTTT.

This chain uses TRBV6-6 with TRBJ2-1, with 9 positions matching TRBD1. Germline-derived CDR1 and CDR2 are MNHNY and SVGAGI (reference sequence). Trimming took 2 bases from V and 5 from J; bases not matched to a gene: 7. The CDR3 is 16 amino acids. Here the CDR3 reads CASSYPTGGVDNEQFF. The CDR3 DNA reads TGTGCCAGCAGTTACCCCACAGGGGGCGTAGACAATGAGCAGTTCTTC.

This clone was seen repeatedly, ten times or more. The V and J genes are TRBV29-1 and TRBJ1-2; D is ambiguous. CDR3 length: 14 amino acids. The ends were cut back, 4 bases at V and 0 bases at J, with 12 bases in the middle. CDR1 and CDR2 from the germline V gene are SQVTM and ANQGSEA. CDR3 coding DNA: TGCAGCGTTGCTGGGGAGTCAGCTAACTATGGCTACACCTTC. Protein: CSVAGESANYGYTF.

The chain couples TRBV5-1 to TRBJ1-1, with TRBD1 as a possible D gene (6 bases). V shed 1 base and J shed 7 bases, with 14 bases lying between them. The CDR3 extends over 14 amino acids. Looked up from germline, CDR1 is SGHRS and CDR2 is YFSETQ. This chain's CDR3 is CASSLTRQEGEAFF. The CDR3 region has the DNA TGCGCCAGCAGCTTGACACGACAGGAAGGTGAAGCTTTCTTT.

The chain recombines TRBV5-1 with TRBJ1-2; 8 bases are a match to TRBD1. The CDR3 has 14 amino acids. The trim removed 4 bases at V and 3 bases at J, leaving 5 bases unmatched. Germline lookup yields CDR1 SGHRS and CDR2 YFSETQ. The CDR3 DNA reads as TGCGCCAGCAGCCCTTCGACAGGGGACTATGGCTACACCTTC. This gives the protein CASSPSTGDYGYTF.

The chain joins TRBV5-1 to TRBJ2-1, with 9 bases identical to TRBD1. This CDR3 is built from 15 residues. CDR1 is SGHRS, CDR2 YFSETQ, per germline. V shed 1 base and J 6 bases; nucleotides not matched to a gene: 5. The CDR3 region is CASSLMGQGPNEQFF. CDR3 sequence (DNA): TGCGCCAGCAGCTTGATGGGACAGGGTCCCAATGAGCAGTTCTTC. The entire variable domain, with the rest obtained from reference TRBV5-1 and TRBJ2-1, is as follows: KAGVTQTPRYLIKTRGQQVTLSCSPISGHRSVSWYQQTPGQGLQFLFEYFSETQRNKGNFPGRFSGRQFSNSRSEMNVSTLELGDSALYLCASSLMGQGPNEQFFGPGTRLTVL.

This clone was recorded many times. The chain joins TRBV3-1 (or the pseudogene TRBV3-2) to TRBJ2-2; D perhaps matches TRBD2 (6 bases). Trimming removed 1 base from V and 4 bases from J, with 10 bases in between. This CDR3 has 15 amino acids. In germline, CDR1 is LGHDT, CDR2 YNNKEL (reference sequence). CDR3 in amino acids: CASSQGLGSTGELFF. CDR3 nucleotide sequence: TGTGCCAGCAGCCAAGGACTAGGGAGCACCGGGGAGCTGTTTTTT.

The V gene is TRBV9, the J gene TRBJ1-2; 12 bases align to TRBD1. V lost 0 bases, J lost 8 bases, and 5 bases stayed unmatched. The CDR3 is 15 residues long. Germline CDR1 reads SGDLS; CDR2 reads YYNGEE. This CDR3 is CASSVGDRGQEGYTF. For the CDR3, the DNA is TGTGCCAGCAGCGTAGGGGACAGGGGGCAGGAAGGCTACACCTTC.

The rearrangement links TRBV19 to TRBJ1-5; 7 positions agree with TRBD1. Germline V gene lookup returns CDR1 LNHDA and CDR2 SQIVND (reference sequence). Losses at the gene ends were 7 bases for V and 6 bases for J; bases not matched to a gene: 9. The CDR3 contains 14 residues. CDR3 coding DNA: TGTGCCAGTACTCCGGTTCAGGGGGGTCAGCCCCAGCATTTT. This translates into CASTPVQGGQPQHF.

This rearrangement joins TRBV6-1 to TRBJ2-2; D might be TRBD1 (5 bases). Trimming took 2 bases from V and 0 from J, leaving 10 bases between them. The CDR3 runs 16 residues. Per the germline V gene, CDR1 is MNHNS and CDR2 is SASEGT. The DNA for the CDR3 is TGTGCCAGCAGTGAAAGGGGCCAGGCGAACACCGGGGAGCTGTTTTTT. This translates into CASSERGQANTGELFF.

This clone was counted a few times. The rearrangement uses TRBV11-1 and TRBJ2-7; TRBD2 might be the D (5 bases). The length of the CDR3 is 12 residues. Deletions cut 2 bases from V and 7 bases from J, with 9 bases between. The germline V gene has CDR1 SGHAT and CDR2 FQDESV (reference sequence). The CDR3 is CASSLRGQEQYF. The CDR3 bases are TGTGCCAGCAGCTTAAGAGGGCAGGAGCAGTACTTC.

The CDR3 coding sequence is TGCGCCAGCAGCTCTTCCCCGGGGACAGTCTCCTACGAGCAGTACTTC. As protein: CASSSSPGTVSYEQYF. J is TRBJ2-7 and V is TRBV4-1; 7 bases fit TRBD1. CDR3 length: 16 amino acids. V dropped 5 bases and J dropped 0; count of bases not matched to a gene: 10. Germline assignment: CDR1 MGHRA and CDR2 YSYEKL.

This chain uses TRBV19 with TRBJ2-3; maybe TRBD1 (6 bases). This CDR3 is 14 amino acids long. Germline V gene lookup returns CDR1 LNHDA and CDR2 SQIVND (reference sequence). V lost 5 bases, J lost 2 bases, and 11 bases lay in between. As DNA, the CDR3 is TGTGCCAGTAGTCCCAAGGGGGACACAGATACGCAGTATTTT. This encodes CASSPKGDTDTQYF.